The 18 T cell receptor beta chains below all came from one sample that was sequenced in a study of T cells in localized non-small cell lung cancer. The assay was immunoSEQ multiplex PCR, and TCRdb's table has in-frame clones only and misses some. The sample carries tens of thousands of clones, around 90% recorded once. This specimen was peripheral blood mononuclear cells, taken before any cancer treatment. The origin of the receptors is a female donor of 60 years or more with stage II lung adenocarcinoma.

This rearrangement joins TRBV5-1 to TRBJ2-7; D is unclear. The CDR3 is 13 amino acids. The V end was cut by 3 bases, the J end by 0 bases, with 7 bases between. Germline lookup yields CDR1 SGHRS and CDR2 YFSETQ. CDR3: CASSSLDSYEQYF. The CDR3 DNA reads TGCGCCAGCAGCTCCCTCGACTCCTACGAGCAGTACTTC.

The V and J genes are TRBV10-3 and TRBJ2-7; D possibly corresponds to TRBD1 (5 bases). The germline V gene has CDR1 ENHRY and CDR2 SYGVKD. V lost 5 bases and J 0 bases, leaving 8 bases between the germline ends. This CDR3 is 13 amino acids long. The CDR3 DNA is TGTGCCATCAGTCAGGGTAGCTCCTACGAGCAGTACTTC. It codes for CAISQGSSYEQYF.

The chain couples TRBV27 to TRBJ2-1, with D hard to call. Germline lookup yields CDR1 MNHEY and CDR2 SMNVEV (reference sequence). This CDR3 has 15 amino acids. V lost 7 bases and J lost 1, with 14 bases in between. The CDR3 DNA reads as TGTGCCAGCACCTCTAACCAGCCTTCCTACAATGAGCAGTTCTTC. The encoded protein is CASTSNQPSYNEQFF.

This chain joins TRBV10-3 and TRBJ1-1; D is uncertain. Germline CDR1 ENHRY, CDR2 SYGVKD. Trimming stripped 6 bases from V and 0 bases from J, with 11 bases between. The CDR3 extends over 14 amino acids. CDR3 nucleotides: TGTGCCATCAGCGAAACCAGGATGAACACTGAAGCTTTCTTT. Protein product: CAISETRMNTEAFF.

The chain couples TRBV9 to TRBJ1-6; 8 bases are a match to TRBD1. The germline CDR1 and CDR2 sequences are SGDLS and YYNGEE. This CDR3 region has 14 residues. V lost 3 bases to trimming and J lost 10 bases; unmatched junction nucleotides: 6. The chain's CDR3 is CASSAETGASPLHF. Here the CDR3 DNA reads TGTGCCAGCAGCGCCGAGACAGGGGCCTCACCCCTCCACTTT.

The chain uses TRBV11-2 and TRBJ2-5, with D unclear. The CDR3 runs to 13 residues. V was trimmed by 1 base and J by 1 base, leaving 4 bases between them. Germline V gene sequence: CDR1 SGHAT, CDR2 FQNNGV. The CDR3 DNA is TGTGCCAGCAGCTTAGTGGGCCAAGAGACCCAGTACTTC. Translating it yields CASSLVGQETQYF.

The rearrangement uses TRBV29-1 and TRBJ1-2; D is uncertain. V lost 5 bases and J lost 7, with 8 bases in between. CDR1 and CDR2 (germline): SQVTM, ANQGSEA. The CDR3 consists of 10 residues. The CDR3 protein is CSVSDGGYTF. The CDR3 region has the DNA TGCAGCGTTTCGGACGGTGGCTACACCTTC.

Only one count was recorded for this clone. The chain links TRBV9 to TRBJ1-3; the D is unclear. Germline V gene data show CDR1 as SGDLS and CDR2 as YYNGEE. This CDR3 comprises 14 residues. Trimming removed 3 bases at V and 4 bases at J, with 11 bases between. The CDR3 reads CASSGGSGGNTIYF. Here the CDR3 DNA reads TGTGCCAGCAGCGGTGGGTCGGGCGGAAACACCATATATTTT.

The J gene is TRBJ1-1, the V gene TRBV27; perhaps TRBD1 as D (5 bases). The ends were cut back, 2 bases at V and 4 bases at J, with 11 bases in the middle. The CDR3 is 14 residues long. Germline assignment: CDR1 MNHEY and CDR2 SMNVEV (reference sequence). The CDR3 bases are TGTGCCAGCAGTTTAGTGGGGGTGGGCACTGAAGCTTTCTTT. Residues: CASSLVGVGTEAFF.

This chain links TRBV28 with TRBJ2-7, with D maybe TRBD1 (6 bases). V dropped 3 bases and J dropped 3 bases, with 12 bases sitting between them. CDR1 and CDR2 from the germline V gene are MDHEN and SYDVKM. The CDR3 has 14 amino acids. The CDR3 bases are TGTGCCAGCAGTTTGGTGGGGGCCTACTACGAGCAGTACTTC. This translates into CASSLVGAYYEQYF.

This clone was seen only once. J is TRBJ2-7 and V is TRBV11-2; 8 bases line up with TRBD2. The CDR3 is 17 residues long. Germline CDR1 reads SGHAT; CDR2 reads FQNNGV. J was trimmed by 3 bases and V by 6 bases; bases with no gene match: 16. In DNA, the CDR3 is TGTGCCAGCAGAGATACTAGCGGCAGCCAGCCCCACTACGAGCAGTACTTC. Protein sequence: CASRDTSGSQPHYEQYF.

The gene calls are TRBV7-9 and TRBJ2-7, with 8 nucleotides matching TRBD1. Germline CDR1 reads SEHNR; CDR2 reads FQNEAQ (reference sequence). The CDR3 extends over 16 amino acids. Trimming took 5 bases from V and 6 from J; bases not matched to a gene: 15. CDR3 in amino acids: CASSHKGQGSRSEQYF. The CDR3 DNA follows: TGTGCCAGCAGCCACAAAGGACAGGGTTCGCGTAGCGAGCAGTACTTC.

In nucleotides, the CDR3 is TGTGCCAGCAGGGGGGGACAGGGGAGCACAGATACGCAGTATTTT. It translates to CASRGGQGSTDTQYF. This chain uses TRBV28 with TRBJ2-3, with 10 bases aligning to TRBD1. CDR3 length equals 15 residues. From germline, CDR1 is MDHEN and CDR2 SYDVKM. With 6 bases clipped from V and 0 bases from J, the junction kept 3 bases outside the gene matches.

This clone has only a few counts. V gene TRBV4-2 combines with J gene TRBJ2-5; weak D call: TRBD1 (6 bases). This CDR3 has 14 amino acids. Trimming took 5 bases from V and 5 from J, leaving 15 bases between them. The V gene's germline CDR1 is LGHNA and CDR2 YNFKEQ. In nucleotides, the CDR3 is TGTGCCAGCAGCTACAGGGTGGGTGGGGAGACCCAGTACTTC. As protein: CASSYRVGGETQYF.

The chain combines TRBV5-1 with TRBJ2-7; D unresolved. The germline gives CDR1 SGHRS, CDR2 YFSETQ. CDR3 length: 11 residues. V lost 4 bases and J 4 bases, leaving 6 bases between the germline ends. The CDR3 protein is CASSDTYEQYF. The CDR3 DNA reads TGCGCCAGCAGCGACACTTACGAGCAGTACTTC.

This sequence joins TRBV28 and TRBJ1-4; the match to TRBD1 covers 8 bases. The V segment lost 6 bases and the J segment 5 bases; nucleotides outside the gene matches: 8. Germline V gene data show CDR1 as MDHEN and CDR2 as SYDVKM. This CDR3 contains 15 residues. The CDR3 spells CASSLRGRRNEKLFF. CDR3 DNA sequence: TGTGCCAGCAGCCTCAGGGGGCGGAGGAATGAAAAACTGTTTTTT.

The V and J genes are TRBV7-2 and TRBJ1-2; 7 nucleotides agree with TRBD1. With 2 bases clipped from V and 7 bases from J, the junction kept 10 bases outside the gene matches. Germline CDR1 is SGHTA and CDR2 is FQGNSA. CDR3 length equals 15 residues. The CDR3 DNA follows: TGTGCCAGCAGCTTATTTCGGACAGGTCAGGGTGGCTACACCTTC. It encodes CASSLFRTGQGGYTF.

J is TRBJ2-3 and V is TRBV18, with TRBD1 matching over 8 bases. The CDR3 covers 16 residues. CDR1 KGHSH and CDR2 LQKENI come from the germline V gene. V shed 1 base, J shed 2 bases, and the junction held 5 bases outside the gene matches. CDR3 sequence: CASSPLGTGSTDTQYF. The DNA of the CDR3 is TGTGCCAGCTCACCACTCGGGACAGGCTCCACAGATACGCAGTATTTT.